This T cell receptor (beta chain) appears in the sequencing data of a study of T cell repertoires in cytomegalovirus infection. This clonotype was seen ten or more times. TCRdb reanalysed the reads using MiXCR and keeps one entry per CDR3 protein. The sample yields roughly 200,000 distinct CDR3 sequences, 7.5% to 10% seen once. The V end lost 3 bases, the J end lost 4 bases, and 12 bases lay between the germline ends. This CDR3 region has 14 residues. The germline V gene encodes CDR1 SGHVS and CDR2 FQNEAQ. The receptor was derived from a human donor in good health (CMV status not recorded). Some clones in this sample may be carry-over from other donors' samples. The chain recombines TRBV7-8 with TRBJ1-1; D is ambiguous. Sequencing used PBMCs. DNA of the CDR3: TGTGCCAGCAGCTTCTCACCAGGAATCACTGAAGCTTTCTTT. Translated: CASSFSPGITEAFF.